The entry below gives a single TCR beta chain sequence along with its context. What it binds is not known. This entry comes from a study of blood T cells in healthy people across ages. Study-level results: Strong correlation was found linking TCR beta diversity to naive T cell percentage.

Every donor gave roughly 9.2 milliliters of peripheral blood. Using a J-beta primer mix together with a sample-barcoded 5' primer, a second PCR was run for about 6 to 11 cycles. MiXCR was run by TCRdb on the 5' RACE reads, yielding one entry per CDR3 protein. This sample has about 1.5 million distinct CDR3 sequences, with 40% to 50% found just once. Germline values: CDR1 LGHNA, CDR2 YSLEER. V shed 5 bases, J shed 9 bases, and the junction held 7 bases outside the gene matches. The CDR3 sequence is 14 residues long. The chain combines TRBV4-3 with TRBJ2-1, with TRBD1 matching over 10 bases. Input material: blood. The receptor's source is a woman under 30 in good health. The CDR3: CASSIGTGDSEQFF. CDR3 in DNA: TGCGCCAGCAGCATCGGGACAGGGGATTCTGAGCAGTTCTTC.